The table lists the clone carrying this T cell receptor (beta chain) with a count of one. The antigen remains unidentified. Amplification of TCR beta CDR3 regions used RNA as the template. First-round RT-PCR of the TCR CDR3 relied on the HTBI primer set. TCRdb passed the multiplex PCR reads through MiXCR, listing each CDR3 protein once. The sample consists of roughly 660,000 distinct CDR3 sequences, 15% to 20% of them appearing once. The entry originates in a study of T cells in Graves' hyperthyroidism and ophthalmopathy. Notes on the study in general: The model predicted ophthalmopathy a median around six months before onset. Stable hyperthyroidism and ophthalmopathy were separated using 13 V-J signatures.

In patients aged 18 to 65, hyperthyroidism was newly diagnosed, with duration under 2 months. PBMCs came from less than 11 ml fresh peripheral blood. Between the trimmed V and J ends, which lost 4 bases and 2 bases, there was a span of 9 bases. The germline V gene encodes CDR1 LNHDA and CDR2 SQIVND (reference sequence). The CDR3 spans 13 residues. This receptor was taken from a man aged 45-60 years with Graves' hyperthyroidism. The sample comprised blood. The chain combines TRBV19 with TRBJ2-7; D not resolved. CDR3 in DNA: TGTGCCAGTAGTAAGGGCCGCGCCTACGAGCAGTACTTC. Its protein product is CASSKGRAYEQYF.